A single sample is the source of the 29 T cell receptor beta chains below, sequenced in a study of blood T cells in healthy people across ages. The second PCR ran about 6 to 11 cycles with a sample-barcoded 5' primer and J-beta primers. TCRdb redid the calling of the 5' RACE reads with MiXCR, one entry per CDR3 protein. The sample lists about a million distinct CDR3 sequences, roughly 50% occurring once. Material for sequencing was blood. Receptor source: a woman aged 60 to 75 in good health.

The genes are TRBV29-1 and TRBJ2-1; 15 nucleotides line up with TRBD2. The DNA end is a closer match to TRBJ2-7, so the J assignment may be wrong. Germline CDR1 SQVTM, CDR2 ANQGSEA. This CDR3 is built from 17 residues. The CDR3 DNA is TGCAGCGGAACGGGACTAGCGGGAGGAACCCACTACAATGAGCAGTACTTC. Its protein is CSGTGLAGGTHYNEQYF.

This clonotype has more than one count but fewer than ten. This sequence joins TRBV27 and TRBJ2-7; D might be TRBD1 or TRBD2, each matching 5 bases. The CDR3 is made up of 15 amino acids. V lost 5 bases and J lost 1, with 15 bases in between. From germline, CDR1 is MNHEY and CDR2 SMNVEV (reference sequence). The DNA for the CDR3 is TGTGCCAGCAGTGACCACCGGGACGGGTCCTACGAGCAGTACTTC. Encoded protein: CASSDHRDGSYEQYF.

The genes are TRBV2 and TRBJ1-2; D gene unclear. Germline-derived CDR1 and CDR2 are SNHLY and FYNNEI. V was shortened by 8 bases and J by 2 bases, with 12 bases between the two germline ends. The CDR3 sequence is 13 residues long. The CDR3 nucleotides read TGTGCCAGCCGACTCACAACCAACTATGGCTACACCTTC. This encodes CASRLTTNYGYTF.

The chain employs TRBV7-8 and TRBJ2-7; D is possibly TRBD1 (5 bases). Germline V gene data show CDR1 as SGHVS and CDR2 as FQNEAQ. V was clipped by 3 bases and J by 0 bases, with 12 bases between them. CDR3 size: 15 residues. The CDR3 sequence: CASSFGADHSYEQYF. The CDR3 DNA reads as TGTGCCAGCAGCTTTGGGGCAGATCACTCCTACGAGCAGTACTTC.

This clonotype appeared a single time. This sequence may be a read error, since a much larger clone differs from it by one base. The gene calls are TRBV12-3 or TRBV12-4 and TRBJ2-3, with D unresolved. The CDR3 runs to 12 residues. V shed 6 bases and J shed 11 bases, with 15 bases lying between them. The CDR3 nucleotides read TGTGCCAGCAGCCTATTTGGAAATATGCAGTATTTT. Translated, it gives CASSLFGNMQYF.

The V call is TRBV10-3, the J call TRBJ2-5; 7 bases are a match to TRBD2. The end of the DNA fits TRBJ2-7 better, so the J call may be wrong. Germline CDR1 reads ENHRY; CDR2 reads SYGVKD. The CDR3 spans 14 residues. The CDR3 nucleotides are TGTGCCATCAGTGAGCTAGCGGAATCAGGCGAGCAGTACTTC. It encodes CAISELAESGEQYF.

The chain uses TRBV7-9 and TRBJ2-3; TRBD2 matches at 12 bases. CDR3 length: 18 amino acids. Trimming took 5 bases from V and 2 from J; bases not matched to a gene: 11. Germline V gene sequence: CDR1 SEHNR, CDR2 FQNEAQ (reference sequence). CDR3 sequence (DNA): TGTGCCAGCAGCCTCTATCGCGGACTAGCGGGACCCACAGATACGCAGTATTTT. Encoded protein: CASSLYRGLAGPTDTQYF.

The sample holds a few counts of this clonotype. The rearrangement uses TRBV6-1 and TRBJ1-2; no clear D gene. Trimming stripped 4 bases from V and 4 bases from J, with 22 bases between. The CDR3 covers 17 residues. Germline CDR1 MNHNS, CDR2 SASEGT. The CDR3 reads CASSGWLDDPNGYGYTF. The CDR3 DNA sequence: TGTGCCAGCAGTGGATGGTTGGACGACCCGAACGGCTATGGCTACACCTTC.

The rearrangement joins TRBV3-1 to TRBJ1-6, with D unresolved. Germline V gene lookup returns CDR1 LGHDT and CDR2 YNNKEL (reference sequence). The CDR3 is 13 residues long. Trimming left V 7 bases short and J 5 bases short, with 9 bases between. The CDR3 spells CASNTADNSPLHF. The CDR3 nucleotides read TGTGCCAGCAATACAGCGGATAATTCACCCCTCCACTTT.

The chain has TRBV6-2 or TRBV6-3 and TRBJ2-1, with TRBD2 matching over 9 bases. The CDR3 is made up of 15 amino acids. With 8 bases clipped from V and 7 bases from J, the junction kept 12 bases outside the gene matches. Germline V CDR1 and CDR2: MNHEY, SVGEGT. The CDR3: CASCETSSGRNEQFF. The CDR3 DNA follows: TGTGCCAGCTGTGAGACTAGCAGCGGGAGGAATGAGCAGTTCTTC.

The chain uses TRBV20-1 and TRBJ1-2; D is uncertain. Germline CDR1 is DFQATT and CDR2 is SNEGSKA (reference sequence). The V end was cut by 5 bases, the J end by 2 bases, with 12 bases between. The CDR3 totals 13 residues. CDR3 DNA: TGCAGTGCTCCCCCTGGCGACAACTATGGCTACACCTTC. Protein sequence: CSAPPGDNYGYTF.

The chain is built from TRBV20-1 and TRBJ1-5; D perhaps matches TRBD1 (5 bases). V gave up 1 base and J gave up 6 bases, with 7 bases separating them. Germline V gene lookup returns CDR1 DFQATT and CDR2 SNEGSKA (reference sequence). The CDR3 covers 12 residues. DNA of the CDR3: TGCAGTGCTAGAGGGGACGCTCAGCCCCAGCATTTT. Its protein is CSARGDAQPQHF.

This clonotype has more than one count but fewer than ten. The chain uses TRBV10-3 and TRBJ2-5; D gene uncertain. The CDR3 sequence is 14 residues long. Germline lookup yields CDR1 ENHRY and CDR2 SYGVKD. V lost 2 bases to trimming and J lost 5 bases, with 12 bases between them. CDR3 loop: CAISEAPDAETQYF. The DNA for the CDR3 is TGTGCCATCAGTGAGGCGCCTGATGCCGAGACCCAGTACTTC.

This chain connects TRBV20-1 to TRBJ2-1; 14 nucleotides line up with TRBD2. The V segment lost 6 bases and the J segment 10 bases; nucleotides outside the gene matches: 23. The CDR3 length is 19 residues. Germline values: CDR1 DFQATT, CDR2 SNEGSKA (reference sequence). CDR3 bases: TGCAGTGCACTTTATGTCGGGACTAGCGGGAGTAACAAAAGTGAGGAGCAGTTCTTC. Translation: CSALYVGTSGSNKSEEQFF.

The rearrangement uses TRBV6-5 and TRBJ2-7; 7 nucleotides match TRBD2. CDR1 and CDR2 from the germline V gene are MNHEY and SVGAGI. V dropped 0 bases and J dropped 5; count of bases not matched to a gene: 10. CDR3 length equals 16 residues. CDR3 bases: TGTGCCAGCAGTTACTCCGGGACTACCTTTTCCCACGAGCAGTACTTC. Protein: CASSYSGTTFSHEQYF.

The chain links TRBV7-9 to TRBJ2-3; D possibly corresponds to TRBD1 (6 bases). CDR3 length: 15 amino acids. Deletions cut 1 base from V and 4 bases from J, with 12 bases between. Germline V CDR1 and CDR2: SEHNR, FQNEAQ (reference sequence). This CDR3 is CASSLVGGMADTQYF. The CDR3 nucleotides are TGTGCCAGCAGCTTAGTAGGGGGAATGGCAGATACGCAGTATTTT.

The chain combines TRBV12-3 or TRBV12-4 with TRBJ1-2; D is unresolved. V was cut by 3 bases and J by 4 bases, with 9 bases left in between. The length of the CDR3 is 13 residues. This CDR3 is CASSLARIYGYTF. The CDR3 DNA follows: TGTGCCAGCAGTTTGGCGCGGATCTATGGCTACACCTTC.

V and J are TRBV3-1 and TRBJ2-1; D gene uncertain. V lost 4 bases, J lost 1 base, and 14 bases lay in between. The CDR3 is 16 residues long. Germline V gene data show CDR1 as LGHDT and CDR2 as YNNKEL (reference sequence). The CDR3 loop is CASSPAGVKSYNEQFF. CDR3 nucleotides: TGTGCCAGCAGCCCGGCCGGCGTCAAATCCTACAATGAGCAGTTCTTC.

The CDR3 nucleotides read TGTGCCAGCAGTTTATCGAGCGGGAGAGTCTATGAGCAGTACTTC. It is translated as CASSLSSGRVYEQYF. The chain joins TRBV27 to TRBJ2-5; 8 nucleotides line up with TRBD2. Trimming cost V 0 bases and J 11 bases; bases outside gene matches: 11. CDR1 and CDR2 from the germline V gene are MNHEY and SMNVEV (reference sequence). This CDR3 is 15 amino acids long.

This rearrangement joins TRBV6-2 or TRBV6-3 to TRBJ2-1; D not certain. The CDR3 has 12 residues. CDR1 is MNHEY and CDR2 is SVGEGT in the germline V gene. V was clipped by 5 bases and J by 8 bases, with 10 bases between them. The CDR3, as DNA: TGTGCCAGCAGTGTCCCGACTGATGAGCAGTTCTTC. Protein product: CASSVPTDEQFF.

A note on this clonotype: Germline and junction disagree at one end, which may indicate a read error. The V gene is TRBV5-6, the J gene TRBJ2-7; TRBD2 matches at 7 bases. CDR3 length equals 15 residues. Germline assignment: CDR1 SGHDT and CDR2 YYEEEE. For the CDR3, the DNA is TGTGCCAGCAGCTTTTACGGCGGGAGCTCCTGCGAGCAGTACTTC. This codes for CASSFYGGSSCEQYF.

The chain carries TRBV20-1 and TRBJ2-5, with D tentatively TRBD1 (5 bases). Trimming removed 6 bases from V and 3 bases from J, with 14 bases in between. CDR3 size: 13 residues. Germline CDR1 and CDR2: DFQATT and SNEGSKA (reference sequence). This CDR3 reads CSANKPQEETQYF. The CDR3 DNA reads as TGCAGTGCAAACAAGCCACAGGAAGAGACCCAGTACTTC.

This clonotype has more than one count but fewer than ten. The chain uses TRBV5-1 and TRBJ1-2, with D unresolved. V lost 4 bases, J lost 4 bases, and 11 bases lay in between. This CDR3 comprises 13 residues. The germline CDR1 and CDR2 sequences are SGHRS and YFSETQ. The CDR3 DNA reads as TGCGCCAGCAGCGACGGGAATGGCTATGGCTACACCTTC. This sequence encodes CASSDGNGYGYTF. Combining the CDR3 with reference TRBV5-1 and TRBJ1-2 gives the whole variable domain KAGVTQTPRYLIKTRGQQVTLSCSPISGHRSVSWYQQTPGQGLQFLFEYFSETQRNKGNFPGRFSGRQFSNSRSEMNVSTLELGDSALYLCASSDGNGYGYTFGSGTRLTVV.

This clonotype appeared a single time. The chain couples TRBV20-1 to TRBJ2-4; 8 nucleotides match TRBD1. The last part of the DNA fits TRBJ2-7 better; the J call may be wrong. CDR1 and CDR2 (germline): DFQATT, SNEGSKA (reference sequence). The CDR3 totals 13 residues. The CDR3 nucleotides read TGCAGTGCTAGAAAAGGACAGGGTGGCGAGCAGTACTTC. Translation gives CSARKGQGGEQYF.

V and J are TRBV20-1 and TRBJ2-7; D gene uncertain. V lost 4 bases, J lost 1 base, and 11 bases lay in between. Germline V gene data show CDR1 as DFQATT and CDR2 as SNEGSKA (reference sequence). CDR3 length equals 13 residues. The CDR3: CSAITTKSYEQYF. As DNA, the CDR3 is TGCAGTGCTATAACTACTAAATCCTACGAGCAGTACTTC.

This clonotype was picked up a small number of times. V gene TRBV6-2 or TRBV6-3 combines with J gene TRBJ2-1; TRBD2 aligns across 11 bases. Germline values: CDR1 MNHEY, CDR2 SVGEGT. This CDR3 is 17 amino acids long. J lost 7 bases, V lost 2 bases, and 10 bases had no gene match. DNA for the CDR3: TGTGCCAGCAGTTACCCCTTAGGACTAGCGGGCGAAAATGAGCAGTTCTTC. Translating it yields CASSYPLGLAGENEQFF.

The chain uses TRBV27 and TRBJ2-6; 9 bases fit TRBD1. CDR3 length equals 19 residues. Germline CDR1 is MNHEY and CDR2 is SMNVEV (reference sequence). The trim removed 1 base at V and 1 base at J, leaving 8 bases unmatched. CDR3 protein: CASSLFWGTGWSGANVLTF. The CDR3 DNA follows: TGTGCCAGCAGTTTATTCTGGGGGACAGGGTGGTCTGGGGCCAACGTCCTGACTTTC. Full variable domain (missing parts from reference TRBV27 and TRBJ2-6): EAQVTQNPRYLITVTGKKLTVTCSQNMNHEYMSWYRQDPGLGLRQIYYSMNVEVTDKGDVPEGYKVSRKEKRNFPLILESPSPNQTSLYFCASSLFWGTGWSGANVLTFGAGSRLTVL.

The chain joins TRBV10-3 to TRBJ2-4; 8 bases match TRBD2. The DNA end is more similar to TRBJ2-7, so the J call may be wrong. CDR1 and CDR2 from the germline V gene are ENHRY and SYGVKD. The CDR3 runs to 14 residues. The CDR3 spells CAISAAGGAYEQYF. The CDR3 bases are TGTGCCATCAGCGCGGCGGGAGGTGCCTACGAGCAGTACTTC.

The chain has TRBV11-2 and TRBJ2-7, with D possibly matching TRBD2 (6 bases). The J call may be wrong; the DNA end is better matched by TRBJ2-5. The CDR3 has 16 amino acids. Per germline, CDR1 SGHAT and CDR2 FQNNGV. CDR3 DNA: TGTGCCAGCAGCTTACGAGGGGCGACTAGTACGGAGACCCAGTACTTC. It translates to CASSLRGATSTETQYF.